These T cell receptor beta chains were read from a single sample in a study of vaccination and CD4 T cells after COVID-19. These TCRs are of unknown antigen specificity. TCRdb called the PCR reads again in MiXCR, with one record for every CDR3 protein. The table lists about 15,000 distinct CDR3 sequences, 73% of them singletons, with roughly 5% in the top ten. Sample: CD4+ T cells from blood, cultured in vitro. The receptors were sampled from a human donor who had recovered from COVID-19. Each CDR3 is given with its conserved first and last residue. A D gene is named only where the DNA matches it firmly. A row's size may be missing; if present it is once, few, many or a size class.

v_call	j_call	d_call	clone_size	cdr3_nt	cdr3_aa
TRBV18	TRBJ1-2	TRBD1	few	TGTGCCAGCTCACCCCGTACAGGGGCGGAAAACTATGGCTACACCTTC	CASSPRTGAENYGYTF
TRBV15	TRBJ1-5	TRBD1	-	TGTGCCACCAGCAGAGGACAGGGGAGCAATCAGCCCCAGCATTTT	CATSRGQGSNQPQHF
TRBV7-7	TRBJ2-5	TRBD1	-	TGTGCTAGCAGCTTGGCAGGGGGCCTGGGAGAGACCCAGTACTTC	CASSLAGGLGETQYF
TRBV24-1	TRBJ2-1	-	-	TGTGCCACCAGTGACACGAGTGGGGGGGCCTCCTACAATGAGCAGTTCTTC	CATSDTSGGASYNEQFF
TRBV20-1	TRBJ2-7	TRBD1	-	TGCAGTGCTAGAGACTTGGTGGACAGGCCCTACGAGCAGTACTTC	CSARDLVDRPYEQYF
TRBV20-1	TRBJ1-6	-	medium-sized	TGCAGTGCTAGAGATCAGGGGTACGGACCCCTCCACTTT	CSARDQGYGPLHF
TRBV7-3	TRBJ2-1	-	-	TGTGCCAGCAGCAAAGGGGTTGGGGAGCAGTTCTTC	CASSKGVGEQFF
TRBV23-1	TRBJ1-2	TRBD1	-	TGCGCCAGCAGTCAGCGGACAGGCTATGGCTACACCTTC	CASSQRTGYGYTF
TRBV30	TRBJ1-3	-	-	TGTGCCTGGCTCTCCAATGGAAACACCATATATTTT	CAWLSNGNTIYF
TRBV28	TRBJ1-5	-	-	TGTGCCAGCGCCCGTTTGTTAAATCAGCCCCAGCATTTT	CASARLLNQPQHF
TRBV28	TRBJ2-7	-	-	TGTGCCAGCAGCCAAGCCCATGGGGCCGTTGACGAGCAGTACTTC	CASSQAHGAVDEQYF
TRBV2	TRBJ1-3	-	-	TGTGCCACCGACACAGCCTCTGGAAACACCATATATTTT	CATDTASGNTIYF
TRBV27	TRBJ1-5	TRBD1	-	TGTGCCAGCAGTTTAAGGGCAGGGGGCCGGCCCCAGCATTTT	CASSLRAGGRPQHF
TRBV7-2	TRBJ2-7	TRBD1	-	TGTGCCAGCAGCTTGTGGGACAGCTCCTACGAGCAGTACTTC	CASSLWDSSYEQYF
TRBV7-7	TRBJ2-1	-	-	TGTGCTAGCAGCTCCTCCAGGGGAGATGAGCAGTTCTTC	CASSSSRGDEQFF
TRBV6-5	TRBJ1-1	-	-	TGTGCCAGCAGTTACTCGGGGCAGGGGAGCACTGAAGCTTTCTTT	CASSYSGQGSTEAFF
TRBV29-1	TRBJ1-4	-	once	TGCAGCGTTGAGAAGGCCGGGGTAAATGAAAAACTGTTTTTT	CSVEKAGVNEKLFF
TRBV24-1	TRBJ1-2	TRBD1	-	TGTGCCACCAGTGAACGGGACAGGGCCTATGGCTACACCTTC	CATSERDRAYGYTF
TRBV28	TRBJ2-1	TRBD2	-	TGTGCCAGCAGGCGTGGGGGAGGGACCAATGAGCAGTTCTTC	CASRRGGGTNEQFF
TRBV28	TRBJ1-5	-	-	TGTGCCAGCAGCTGGCCCGGCAGCAATCAGCCCCAGCATTTT	CASSWPGSNQPQHF
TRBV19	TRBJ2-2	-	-	TGTGCCAGTAGTATCTGGCAAAACACCGGGGAGCTGTTTTTT	CASSIWQNTGELFF
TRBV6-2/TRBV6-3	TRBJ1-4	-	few	TGTGCCAGCAGTTACTCCCGGGAACCAGAAAAACTGTTTTTT	CASSYSREPEKLFF
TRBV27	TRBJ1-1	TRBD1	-	TGTGCCAGCCGACGGACAGGGCCCACTGAAGCTTTCTTT	CASRRTGPTEAFF
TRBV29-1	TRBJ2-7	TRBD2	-	TGCAGCGTTTACCGGACTAGCGGGAGTGACGAGCAGTACTTC	CSVYRTSGSDEQYF
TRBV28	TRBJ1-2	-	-	TGTGCCAGCAGCAACGCTTTCAGGGACGGCTACACCTTC	CASSNAFRDGYTF
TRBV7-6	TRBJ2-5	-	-	TGTGCCAGCAGCTTAGAGGGGGACTATTCCTGGGGGAGGCTTCAAGAGACCCAGTACTTC	CASSLEGDYSWGRLQETQYF
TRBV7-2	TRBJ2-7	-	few	TGTGCCAGCAGCTTAGTGGCTAGCGATACCTACGAGCAGTACTTC	CASSLVASDTYEQYF
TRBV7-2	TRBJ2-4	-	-	TGTGCCAGCAGCTTAGTGGCGGGAACGGGCAAAAACATTCAGTACTTC	CASSLVAGTGKNIQYF
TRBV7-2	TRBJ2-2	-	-	TGTGCCAGCAGCTTAGGTCCCAGGGGGAACACCGGGGAGCTGTTTTTT	CASSLGPRGNTGELFF
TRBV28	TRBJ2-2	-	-	TGTGCCAGCATCATGACAGCAAACACCGGGGAGCTGTTTTTT	CASIMTANTGELFF
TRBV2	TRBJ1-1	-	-	TGTGCCAGAGGGGGGCATAACACTGAAGCTTTCTTT	CARGGHNTEAFF
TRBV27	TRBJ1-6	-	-	TGTGCCAGCACCCGAGGTTTTCGGGATTCACCCCTCCACTTT	CASTRGFRDSPLHF
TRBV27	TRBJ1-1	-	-	TGTGCCAGCAGTTTAAGGGTTATTAGGGGCGCGGGGACTGAAGCTTTCTTT	CASSLRVIRGAGTEAFF
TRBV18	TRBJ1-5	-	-	TGTGCCAGCTCACCACTCCCAGGGGAACAGCCCCAGCATTTT	CASSPLPGEQPQHF
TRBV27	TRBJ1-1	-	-	TGTGCCAGCAGTTTAAACGGGGTATTGGCAACTGAAGCTTTCTTT	CASSLNGVLATEAFF
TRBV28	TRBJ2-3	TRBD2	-	TGTGCCAGCACCACGAGGGGAGCGGGGGACTTCACAGATACGCAGTATTTT	CASTTRGAGDFTDTQYF
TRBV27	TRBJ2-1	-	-	TGTGCCAGCAGTTTAGGGTCGCGCCTAGGCGGGGATGAGCAGTTCTTC	CASSLGSRLGGDEQFF
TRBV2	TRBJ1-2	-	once	TGTGCCAGCACCTGGGGCTATGGCTACACCTTC	CASTWGYGYTF
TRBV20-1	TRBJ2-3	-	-	TGCAGTGCTAGGAAGGGGGTCGGGCTAGCGGACACAGATACGCAGTATTTT	CSARKGVGLADTDTQYF
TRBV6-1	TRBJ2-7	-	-	TGTGCCAGCAGGCGTTACCGGGACACGGGCTTTTACGAGCAGTACTTC	CASRRYRDTGFYEQYF
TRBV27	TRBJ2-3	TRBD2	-	TGTGCCAGCAGTTGGCTAGCGGGAGGTCGAGATACGCAGTATTTT	CASSWLAGGRDTQYF
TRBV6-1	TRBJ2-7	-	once	TGTGCCAGCAGCCATGGTGGGTCGTCCTACGAGCAGTACTTC	CASSHGGSSYEQYF
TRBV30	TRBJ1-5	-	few	TGTGCCTGGAGTCCGGGGGCCCAGCCCCAGCATTTT	CAWSPGAQPQHF
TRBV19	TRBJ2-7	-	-	TGTGCCAGTAGTATAGGCCGATCTCAAGTAGGGCGTCGCTACGAGCAGTACTTC	CASSIGRSQVGRRYEQYF
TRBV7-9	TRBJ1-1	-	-	TGTGCCAGCAGCTCAGGGGCCTTGAACACTGAAGCTTTCTTT	CASSSGALNTEAFF
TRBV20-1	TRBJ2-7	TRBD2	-	TGCAGTGCTAGAGATTATCAGCGGGAGATATACGAGCAGTACTTC	CSARDYQREIYEQYF
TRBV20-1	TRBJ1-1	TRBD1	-	TGCAGCGCTCAGGGGGCTTGGACTGAAGCTTTCTTT	CSAQGAWTEAFF
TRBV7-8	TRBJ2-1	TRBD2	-	TGTGCCAGCAGCCCGGACCCTAGCGGGAGCCCCCCCAATGAGCAGTTCTTC	CASSPDPSGSPPNEQFF
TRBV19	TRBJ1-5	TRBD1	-	TGTGCCAGTTCCCGCTTCATGACAGGGAAGAGCAATCAGCCCCAGCATTTT	CASSRFMTGKSNQPQHF
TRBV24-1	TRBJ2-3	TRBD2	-	TGTGCCACCAGTGACGCTGCACTAGCGGTAACAGATACGCAGTATTTT	CATSDAALAVTDTQYF
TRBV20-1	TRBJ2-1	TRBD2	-	TGCAGTGCTAGCCGGGCTAGCGGGAGGAGGGACAATGAGCAGTTCTTC	CSASRASGRRDNEQFF
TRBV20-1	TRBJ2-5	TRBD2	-	TGCAGTGCTGGCGGGACTAGTCTGGAGACCCAGTACTTC	CSAGGTSLETQYF
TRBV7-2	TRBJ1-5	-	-	TGTGCCAGCAGCTTGGAGGAGTCGAGCAATCAGCCCCAGCATTTT	CASSLEESSNQPQHF